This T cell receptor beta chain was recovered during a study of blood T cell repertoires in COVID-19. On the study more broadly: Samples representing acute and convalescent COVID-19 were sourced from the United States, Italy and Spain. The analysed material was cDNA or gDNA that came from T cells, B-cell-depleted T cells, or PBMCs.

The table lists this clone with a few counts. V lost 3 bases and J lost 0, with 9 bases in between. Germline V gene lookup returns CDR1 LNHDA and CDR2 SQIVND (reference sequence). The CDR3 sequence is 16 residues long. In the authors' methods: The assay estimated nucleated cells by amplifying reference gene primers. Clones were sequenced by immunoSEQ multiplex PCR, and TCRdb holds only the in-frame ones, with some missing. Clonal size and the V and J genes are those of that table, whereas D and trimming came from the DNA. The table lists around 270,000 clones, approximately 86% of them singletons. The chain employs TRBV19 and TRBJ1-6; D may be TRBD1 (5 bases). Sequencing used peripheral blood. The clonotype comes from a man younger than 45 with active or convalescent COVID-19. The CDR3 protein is CASSIGQSSYNSPLHF. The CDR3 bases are TGTGCCAGTAGTATCGGACAAAGCTCCTATAATTCACCCCTCCACTTT.